Listed here are 25 T cell receptor beta chains from one sample, sequenced in a study of shared clonotypes between healthy human individuals. Data came from immunoSEQ multiplex PCR; TCRdb stores just in-frame clones and leaves some out. Of about 2,500,000 clones listed, more than 90% are singletons. The sequenced material came from naive CD4+ T cells sorted from blood. Subset defined: CD45RA+ positively selected. These receptors originate from a man younger than 30 in good health.

The chain is built from TRBV9 and TRBJ2-2; 9 nucleotides match TRBD2. With 1 base clipped from V and 4 bases from J, the junction kept 5 bases outside the gene matches. Germline CDR1 SGDLS, CDR2 YYNGEE. This CDR3 contains 16 residues. The DNA for the CDR3 is TGTGCCAGCAGCGTATTGGGTAGCGGGAGCACCGGGGAGCTGTTTTTT. This gives the protein CASSVLGSGSTGELFF. The full variable domain, in which reference TRBV9 and TRBJ2-2 provide the parts outside the CDR3, is DSGVTQTPKHLITATGQRVTLRCSPRSGDLSVYWYQQSLDQGLQFLIQYYNGEERAKGNILERFSAQQFPDLHSELNLSSLELGDSALYFCASSVLGSGSTGELFFGEGSRLTVL.

The rearrangement uses TRBV5-1 and TRBJ1-1, with TRBD1 matching 8 bases. Germline-derived CDR1 and CDR2 are SGHRS and YFSETQ. This CDR3 comprises 15 residues. The V gene end was trimmed by 3 bases and the J gene end by 4 bases; junction bases not matched to a gene: 8. CDR3 in amino acids: CASSWVQGGATEAFF. CDR3 DNA: TGCGCCAGCAGCTGGGTACAGGGGGGCGCCACTGAAGCTTTCTTT.

CDR3 sequence (DNA): TGTGCCAGCAGCTTAGGGGGGAGCGGGAACCAAGAGACCCAGTACTTC. Translation gives CASSLGGSGNQETQYF. V is TRBV11-2 and J is TRBJ2-5; 7 positions agree with TRBD2. Germline V gives CDR1 SGHAT, CDR2 FQNNGV. This CDR3 region has 16 residues. With V trimmed by 1 base and J by 0 bases, 5 bases remained unmatched. Full variable domain (remainder filled in from reference TRBV11-2 and TRBJ2-5): EAGVAQSPRYKIIEKRQSVAFWCNPISGHATLYWYQQILGQGPKLLIQFQNNGVVDDSQLPKDRFSAERLKGVDSTLKIQPAKLEDSAVYLCASSLGGSGNQETQYFGPGTRLLVL.

The V and J genes are TRBV27 and TRBJ2-2; 8 bases align to TRBD1. J lost 6 bases, V lost 6 bases, and 6 bases had no gene match. This CDR3 has 14 residues. Germline CDR1 and CDR2: MNHEY and SMNVEV (reference sequence). CDR3 residues: CASSDRGLPGELFF. The CDR3 DNA sequence: TGTGCCAGCAGCGACAGGGGTCTCCCCGGGGAGCTGTTTTTT.

This sequence joins TRBV10-3 and TRBJ2-7; 11 nucleotides agree with TRBD2. The germline V gene encodes CDR1 ENHRY and CDR2 SYGVKD. Trimming removed 4 bases from V and 4 bases from J; junction bases left unmatched: 6. The CDR3 covers 15 residues. The CDR3 sequence: CAISVLAGGGYEQYF. Written as DNA, the CDR3 is TGTGCCATCAGTGTTCTAGCGGGAGGAGGTTACGAGCAGTACTTC.

Concerning this clone: Other DNA sequences from this sample encode an identical CDR3 as well. The rearrangement links TRBV6-5 to TRBJ1-1; no clear D. Germline CDR1 and CDR2: MNHEY and SVGAGI. V was shortened by 8 bases and J by 1 base, with 11 bases between the two germline ends. The CDR3 consists of 13 residues. CDR3 in amino acids: CASRRIRNTEAFF. In nucleotides, the CDR3 is TGTGCCAGCCGTCGCATACGGAACACTGAAGCTTTCTTT.

J is TRBJ2-5 and V is TRBV7-8, with D hard to call. The CDR3 runs 13 residues. Germline values: CDR1 SGHVS, CDR2 FQNEAQ. V was cut by 3 bases and J by 6 bases, with 11 bases left in between. The DNA of the CDR3 is TGTGCCAGCAGCTTCTCTTTTGGGAAGACCCAGTACTTC. Amino acids: CASSFSFGKTQYF.

The chain carries TRBV7-3 and TRBJ1-6; D remains ambiguous. Germline V gives CDR1 SGHTA, CDR2 FQGTGA. Trimming cost V 4 bases and J 7 bases, with 14 bases left between them. The CDR3 sequence is 15 residues long. CDR3 region: CASSSYPWRNSPLHF. CDR3 bases: TGTGCCAGCAGCTCATATCCCTGGAGGAATTCACCCCTCCACTTT.

The chain joins TRBV7-3 to TRBJ1-6; D gene unclear. V lost 1 base to trimming and J lost 7 bases, with 11 bases between them. The length of the CDR3 is 15 residues. Germline CDR1 is SGHTA and CDR2 is FQGTGA. The CDR3 DNA reads as TGTGCCAGCAGCTTAAGCGCAGGCTTAAATTCACCCCTCCACTTT. It encodes CASSLSAGLNSPLHF. Together with reference TRBV7-3 and TRBJ1-6, the CDR3 gives the full variable domain: GAGVSQTPSNKVTEKGKYVELRCDPISGHTALYWYRQSLGQGPEFLIYFQGTGAADDSGLPNDRFFAVRPEGSVSTLKIQRTERGDSAVYLCASSLSAGLNSPLHFGNGTRLTVT.

This rearrangement joins TRBV19 to TRBJ1-5; TRBD1 might be the D (6 bases). Between the trimmed V and J ends, which lost 8 bases and 6 bases, there was a span of 23 bases. The CDR3 is made up of 16 amino acids. The germline CDR1 and CDR2 sequences are LNHDA and SQIVND (reference sequence). As DNA, the CDR3 is TGTGCCAGTTCTAATGTACAGGGAAAGGTGGGTCAGCCCCAGCATTTT. The encoded protein is CASSNVQGKVGQPQHF.

The V call is TRBV30, the J call TRBJ2-1; 9 bases agree with TRBD1. Germline V gives CDR1 GTSNPN, CDR2 SVGIG (reference sequence). Trimming at V came to 1 base and at J to 8 bases, leaving 6 bases not matched to a gene. This CDR3 is built from 14 residues. The CDR3 DNA is TGTGCCTGGAGTGGGGGACAGGGAAGGGATGAGCAGTTCTTC. Translating it yields CAWSGGQGRDEQFF.

This clone was seen a handful of times. The rearrangement uses TRBV10-3 and TRBJ1-2; D gene ambiguous. V was shortened by 3 bases and J by 10 bases, with 9 bases between the two germline ends. Germline values: CDR1 ENHRY, CDR2 SYGVKD. This CDR3 is 11 amino acids long. The CDR3 region is CAISEAGFYTF. The CDR3 DNA reads TGTGCCATCAGTGAAGCGGGGTTCTACACCTTC.

The chain links TRBV4-1 to TRBJ2-3, with TRBD2 identical over 7 bases. The germline V gene encodes CDR1 MGHRA and CDR2 YSYEKL. CDR3 length: 14 amino acids. V dropped 1 base and J dropped 11; count of bases not matched to a gene: 9. The CDR3 sequence is CASSQGAGVALQYF. The DNA for the CDR3 is TGCGCCAGCAGCCAAGGGGCGGGGGTCGCCCTGCAGTATTTT.

The rearrangement joins TRBV7-6 to TRBJ2-4, with 7 bases identical to TRBD2. Germline CDR1 and CDR2: SGHVS and FNYEAQ. The length of the CDR3 is 16 residues. V was clipped by 1 base and J by 0 bases; unmatched bases: 3. CDR3 bases: TGTGCCAGCAGCTTAGGAGTAGCGGGAGCCAAAAACATTCAGTACTTC. Protein: CASSLGVAGAKNIQYF.

The table lists this clone with a few counts. This chain uses TRBV6-1 with TRBJ1-6; D is perhaps TRBD1 (5 bases). The V gene lost 7 bases and the J gene lost 14 bases, with 15 bases spanning the gap. The CDR3 length is 12 residues. Germline CDR1 is MNHNS and CDR2 is SASEGT. This CDR3 reads CASMGDSVSLHF. The CDR3 DNA reads TGTGCCAGCATGGGCGACAGTGTATCCCTCCACTTT.

With respect to this clone: Distinct nucleotide sequences in the sample also encode this CDR3. V usage is TRBV5-4 and J usage is TRBJ2-7; 9 bases are a match to TRBD2. The CDR3 is made up of 14 amino acids. CDR1 is SGHNT, CDR2 YYREEE, per germline (reference sequence). The V segment lost 5 bases and the J segment 4 bases; nucleotides outside the gene matches: 7. In DNA, the CDR3 is TGTGCCAGCAGTTTAGCGGGGGCCCTATACGAGCAGTACTTC. It is translated as CASSLAGALYEQYF.

CDR3 DNA sequence: TGTGCCAGCAGTTATGCGGTTAGCGGGGGGACCGAGCAGTACTTC. It encodes CASSYAVSGGTEQYF. The rearrangement uses TRBV6-5 and TRBJ2-7; 10 bases fit TRBD2. V was pared by 3 bases and J by 6 bases, with 8 bases of the junction left unmatched. Germline V gene data show CDR1 as MNHEY and CDR2 as SVGAGI. The CDR3 loop spans 15 amino acids.

The genes are TRBV9 and TRBJ2-3; no firm D call. Germline CDR1 and CDR2: SGDLS and YYNGEE. The CDR3 is made up of 13 amino acids. V shed 0 bases and J shed 6 bases, with 8 bases lying between them. CDR3 in amino acids: CASSVDRPDTQYF. The CDR3 coding sequence is TGTGCCAGCAGCGTAGATCGTCCGGATACGCAGTATTTT.

This clone was counted a single time. The chain recombines TRBV28 with TRBJ2-5, with TRBD2 identical over 7 bases. V gave up 4 bases and J gave up 3 bases; unmatched junction bases: 5. Per germline, CDR1 MDHEN and CDR2 SYDVKM. The CDR3 runs to 14 residues. The CDR3 spells CASSSGLAEETQYF. The CDR3 DNA is TGTGCCAGCAGTTCGGGGCTAGCGGAAGAGACCCAGTACTTC. The complete variable domain, with remaining parts taken from reference TRBV28 and TRBJ2-5, reads DVKVTQSSRYLVKRTGEKVFLECVQDMDHENMFWYRQDPGLGLRLIYFSYDVKMKEKGDIPEGYSVSREKKERFSLILESASTNQTSMYLCASSSGLAEETQYFGPGTRLLVL.

The chain is built from TRBV18 and TRBJ2-5; TRBD2 matches 14 bases. TRBJ2-7 matches the DNA end more closely, so the J call is doubtful. There are 17 residues in the CDR3. Per germline, CDR1 KGHSH and CDR2 LQKENI. Here the CDR3 DNA reads TGTGCCAGCTCACCACCCCGGACTAGCGGGGGGAGGAACGAGCAGTACTTC. The encoded protein is CASSPPRTSGGRNEQYF.

V gene TRBV5-6 combines with J gene TRBJ2-7; 7 nucleotides match TRBD1. CDR3 size: 13 residues. CDR1 and CDR2 from the germline V gene are SGHDT and YYEEEE. The V and J ends lost 5 bases and 3 bases, in that order; junction bases with no gene match: 5. The CDR3 bases are TGTGCCAGCAGTCGGGACAGCAACTACGAGCAGTACTTC. Protein sequence: CASSRDSNYEQYF.

V usage is TRBV7-2 and J usage is TRBJ2-2; D is possibly TRBD1 or TRBD2 (5 bases each). Germline V gene sequence: CDR1 SGHTA, CDR2 FQGNSA. V lost 6 bases to trimming and J lost 4 bases, with 12 bases between them. CDR3 length: 14 residues. The CDR3 is CASRRDGATGELFF. CDR3 DNA: TGTGCCAGCAGAAGGGACGGAGCCACCGGGGAGCTGTTTTTT.

V usage is TRBV2 and J usage is TRBJ2-7; TRBD1 matches 12 bases. Germline CDR1 and CDR2: SNHLY and FYNNEI. J was trimmed by 5 bases and V by 8 bases; bases with no gene match: 10. This CDR3 contains 15 residues. CDR3 protein: CASGLGQGATNEQYF. The CDR3 region has the DNA TGTGCCAGCGGGTTGGGACAGGGGGCAACGAACGAGCAGTACTTC.

The rearrangement links TRBV10-3 to TRBJ2-5; 9 nucleotides match TRBD2. Germline assignment: CDR1 ENHRY and CDR2 SYGVKD. The J segment lost 1 base and the V segment lost 6 bases, leaving 3 bases of the junction unmatched. The CDR3 extends over 14 amino acids. Here the CDR3 DNA reads TGTGCCATCAGCAGCGGGGGGACCCAAGAGACCCAGTACTTC. It codes for CAISSGGTQETQYF.

This clone came up once. The CDR3 coding sequence is TGTGCCAGCAGTTACGGTGCAGATACGCAGTATTTT. Protein sequence: CASSYGADTQYF. The chain combines TRBV28 with TRBJ2-3, with D hard to call. The CDR3 loop spans 12 amino acids. The germline V and J ends were trimmed by 4 bases and 4 bases, with 6 bases remaining between them. CDR1 and CDR2 (germline): MDHEN, SYDVKM. The whole variable domain, filled in from reference TRBV28 and TRBJ2-3, reads DVKVTQSSRYLVKRTGEKVFLECVQDMDHENMFWYRQDPGLGLRLIYFSYDVKMKEKGDIPEGYSVSREKKERFSLILESASTNQTSMYLCASSYGADTQYFGPGTRLTVL.